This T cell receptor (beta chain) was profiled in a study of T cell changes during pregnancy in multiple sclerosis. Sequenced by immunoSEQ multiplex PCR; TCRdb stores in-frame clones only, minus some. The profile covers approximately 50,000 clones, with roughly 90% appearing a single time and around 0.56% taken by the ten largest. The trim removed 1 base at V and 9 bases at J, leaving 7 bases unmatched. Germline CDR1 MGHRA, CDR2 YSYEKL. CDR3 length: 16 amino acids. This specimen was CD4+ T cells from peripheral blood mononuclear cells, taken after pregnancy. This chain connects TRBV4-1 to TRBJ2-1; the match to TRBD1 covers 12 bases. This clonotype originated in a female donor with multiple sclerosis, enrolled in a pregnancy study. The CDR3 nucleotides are TGCGCCAGCAGCCAAGTAGGGACAGGGGGCTACGGTGAGCAGTTCTTC. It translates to CASSQVGTGGYGEQFF.